Below are 32 T cell receptor beta chains sequenced from a single sample in a study of blood T cell repertoires in COVID-19. Clones were sequenced by immunoSEQ multiplex PCR, and TCRdb holds only the in-frame ones, with some missing. The sample includes about 220,000 clones, around four fifths seen only once; the top ten take 5% to 6.5%. Material: peripheral blood. The receptors stem from a woman aged 60 to 75 who had recovered from COVID-19.

This chain uses TRBV3-1 (or the pseudogene TRBV3-2) with TRBJ1-1; a possible D gene is TRBD1 (5 bases). The CDR3 contains 12 residues. Germline V gene data show CDR1 as LGHDT and CDR2 as YNNKEL (reference sequence). V was shortened by 9 bases and J by 8 bases, with 16 bases between the two germline ends. The CDR3 here is CASCPGGTEAFF. The CDR3 DNA reads TGTGCCAGTTGCCCGGGGGGGACGGAAGCTTTCTTT.

In its sample, this clone was seen a few times. The CDR3: CASSPGGVAGGSYEQYF. The DNA of the CDR3 is TGTGCCAGCAGCCCCGGCGGGGTAGCGGGGGGCTCCTACGAGCAGTACTTC. The gene calls are TRBV11-2 and TRBJ2-7; 10 bases are shared with TRBD2. The CDR3 loop spans 17 amino acids. V was clipped by 5 bases and J by 0 bases; unmatched bases: 10. Germline assignment: CDR1 SGHAT and CDR2 FQNNGV.

V and J are TRBV4-1 and TRBJ1-6, with D unclear. CDR1 is MGHRA, CDR2 YSYEKL, per germline. The ends were cut back, 2 bases at V and 0 bases at J, with 8 bases in the middle. The CDR3 has 16 residues. The CDR3 loop is CASSQSVASYNSPLHF. CDR3 nucleotides: TGCGCCAGCAGCCAATCCGTAGCCTCCTATAATTCACCCCTCCACTTT.

This clone has only a few counts. The chain carries TRBV30 and TRBJ1-6; D is ambiguous. The CDR3 consists of 12 residues. V was trimmed by 3 bases and J by 11 bases, leaving 11 bases between them. The germline V gene has CDR1 GTSNPN and CDR2 SVGIG (reference sequence). The CDR3 DNA reads TGTGCCTGGAGGGGAGATCGGACACCCCTCCACTTT. Its protein product is CAWRGDRTPLHF.

This rearrangement joins TRBV2 to TRBJ2-5, with a weak D call TRBD1 (5 bases). This CDR3 comprises 16 residues. Germline CDR1 is SNHLY and CDR2 is FYNNEI. V lost 3 bases, J lost 5 bases, and 19 bases lay in between. CDR3 coding DNA: TGTGCCAGCAGTGACCCATGGTCCGGAAAGGGGGAGACCCAGTACTTC. Its protein is CASSDPWSGKGETQYF.

The gene calls are TRBV18 and TRBJ1-1; a weak D match, TRBD1 (6 bases). Germline V CDR1 and CDR2: KGHSH, LQKENI. This CDR3 has 13 amino acids. V was clipped by 5 bases and J by 5 bases, with 12 bases between them. Here the CDR3 reads CASSGGWGTEAFF. CDR3 nucleotide sequence: TGTGCCAGCTCAGGGGGCTGGGGTACTGAAGCTTTCTTT.

This rearrangement joins TRBV10-3 to TRBJ2-5, with TRBD2 matching 7 bases. This CDR3 is 15 amino acids long. Per germline, CDR1 ENHRY and CDR2 SYGVKD. The ends lost 2 bases at V and 4 bases at J; junction bases unmatched: 7. This chain's CDR3 is CAISELAGRGETQYF. The CDR3 bases are TGTGCCATCAGTGAGCTGGCAGGGAGGGGAGAGACCCAGTACTTC.

The CDR3 coding sequence is TGTGCCAGTAGTATAGATCTGAGCGGGGAGGTCCCAGATACGCAGTATTTT. It codes for CASSIDLSGEVPDTQYF. The V call is TRBV19, the J call TRBJ2-3, with TRBD2 matching over 7 bases. The CDR3 contains 17 residues. The germline V gene encodes CDR1 LNHDA and CDR2 SQIVND (reference sequence). J gave up 4 bases and V 0 bases, and 10 bases lay outside the gene matches.

V gene TRBV5-4 combines with J gene TRBJ1-3, with D possibly matching TRBD1 (5 bases). The CDR3 has 14 amino acids. Between the trimmed V and J ends, which lost 0 bases and 2 bases, there was a span of 6 bases. The germline V gene encodes CDR1 SGHNT and CDR2 YYREEE (reference sequence). The DNA for the CDR3 is TGTGCCAGCAGCTTGGCGGGGGCTGGAAACACCATATATTTT. Residues: CASSLAGAGNTIYF. Based on the CDR3 plus reference TRBV5-4 and TRBJ1-3, the full variable domain is ETGVTQSPTHLIKTRGQQVTLRCSSQSGHNTVSWYQQALGQGPQFIFQYYREEENGRGNFPPRFSGLQFPNYSSELNVNALELDDSALYLCASSLAGAGNTIYFGEGSWLTVV.

CDR3: CASRNPGASEQYF. As DNA, the CDR3 is TGTGCCAGCCGTAACCCAGGGGCAAGCGAGCAGTACTTC. The chain uses TRBV6-5 and TRBJ2-7; a possible D gene is TRBD1 (6 bases). V shed 8 bases and J shed 6 bases, with 17 bases lying between them. The CDR3 has 13 amino acids. The germline gives CDR1 MNHEY, CDR2 SVGAGI.

This chain links TRBV11-2 with TRBJ1-4; no clear D. Trimming stripped 1 base from V and 7 bases from J, with 7 bases between. This CDR3 region has 13 residues. Germline V gene lookup returns CDR1 SGHAT and CDR2 FQNNGV. This chain's CDR3 is CASSLGYGEKLFF. Here the CDR3 DNA reads TGTGCCAGCAGCTTAGGGTACGGTGAAAAACTGTTTTTT.

The gene calls are TRBV12-3 or TRBV12-4 and TRBJ1-2; D unclear. The CDR3 length is 13 residues. The V gene lost 7 bases and the J gene lost 4 bases, with 13 bases spanning the gap. The CDR3 DNA follows: TGTGCCAGCACCGAAGCGGCAGTCTATGGCTACACCTTC. Its protein is CASTEAAVYGYTF.

The V gene is TRBV5-5, the J gene TRBJ2-1; possible D gene TRBD1, 6 bases. Trimming stripped 1 base from V and 7 bases from J, with 9 bases between. The CDR3 is made up of 13 amino acids. Germline V CDR1 and CDR2: SGHKS, YYEKEE (reference sequence). For the CDR3, the DNA is TGTGCCAGCAGCTTGCCAGGGGTGAATGAGCAGTTCTTC. Its protein is CASSLPGVNEQFF.

The chain joins TRBV11-3 to TRBJ2-1; 7 nucleotides agree with TRBD1. With V trimmed by 3 bases and J by 4 bases, 0 bases remained unmatched. The CDR3 length is 13 residues. Germline CDR1 SGHNT, CDR2 YENEEA. This CDR3 reads CASSLTGYNEQFF. The CDR3 DNA follows: TGTGCCAGCAGCTTGACAGGGTACAATGAGCAGTTCTTC. Complete variable domain (other parts from reference TRBV11-3 and TRBJ2-1): EAGVVQSPRYKIIEKKQPVAFWCNPISGHNTLYWYLQNLGQGPELLIRYENEEAVDDSQLPKDRFSAERLKGVDSTLKIQPAELGDSAVYLCASSLTGYNEQFFGPGTRLTVL.

The V and J genes are TRBV27 and TRBJ2-7; maybe TRBD2 (6 bases). The CDR3 is made up of 15 amino acids. Trimming left V 5 bases short and J 0 bases short, with 14 bases between. Germline loops: CDR1 MNHEY, CDR2 SMNVEV (reference sequence). The CDR3 DNA sequence: TGTGCCAGCAGTCCCCCGGGGGAGAGCTCCTACGAGCAGTACTTC. Encoded protein: CASSPPGESSYEQYF.

This chain joins TRBV2 and TRBJ2-7, with TRBD1 matching 7 bases. CDR3 length equals 14 residues. Losses at the gene ends were 2 bases for V and 4 bases for J; bases not matched to a gene: 5. CDR1 and CDR2 from the germline V gene are SNHLY and FYNNEI. The CDR3 protein is CASSEQGVLYEQYF. CDR3 DNA sequence: TGTGCCAGCAGTGAACAGGGGGTACTTTACGAGCAGTACTTC.

The CDR3, as DNA: TGTGCCAGCAGCTTTTCGGCGACGGGAGAAGGCTACACCTTC. Amino acids: CASSFSATGEGYTF. V is TRBV4-2 and J is TRBJ1-2; D is uncertain. The CDR3 covers 14 residues. Germline V lookup: CDR1 LGHNA, CDR2 YNFKEQ. With 5 bases removed from V and 8 bases from J, the gap between germline ends came to 18 bases.

The DNA for the CDR3 is TGTGCCAGCAGGGGGGACACCTACACTGAAGCTTTCTTT. This codes for CASRGDTYTEAFF. The rearrangement uses TRBV25-1 and TRBJ1-1, with D perhaps TRBD1 (6 bases). The V and J ends lost 6 bases and 3 bases respectively, with 11 bases between them. Germline V gene data show CDR1 as MGHDK and CDR2 as SYGVNS. The CDR3 length is 13 residues.

This chain uses TRBV10-2 with TRBJ2-5; 10 positions agree with TRBD2. The CDR3 spans 17 residues. CDR1 is WSHSY, CDR2 SAAADI, per germline. V trimming: 6 bases; J trimming: 9 bases; junction bases outside the gene matches: 19. In DNA, the CDR3 is TGCGCCAGCAGGTGGGCTGGGAGCGGGGGGGCCGGACCGCCCCAGTACTTC. It translates to CASRWAGSGGAGPPQYF.

This sequence joins TRBV6-1 and TRBJ2-1, with a possible D match to TRBD1 (6 bases). The CDR3 contains 16 residues. The V end lost 3 bases, the J end lost 3 bases, and 15 bases lay between the germline ends. Germline V gene sequence: CDR1 MNHNS, CDR2 SASEGT. The DNA of the CDR3 is TGTGCCAGCAGTGACCTGACAGGCACCATCTACAATGAGCAGTTCTTC. Its protein is CASSDLTGTIYNEQFF.

The chain has TRBV19 and TRBJ1-5; 8 bases agree with TRBD1. Losses at the gene ends were 6 bases for V and 4 bases for J; bases not matched to a gene: 5. The V gene's germline CDR1 is LNHDA and CDR2 SQIVND (reference sequence). The CDR3 totals 14 residues. The CDR3 DNA sequence: TGTGCCAGTAGCGCCCAGGGGGCTAATCAGCCCCAGCATTTT. Amino acid sequence: CASSAQGANQPQHF.

The rearrangement links TRBV7-8 to TRBJ1-3; D gene unclear. V was trimmed by 3 bases and J by 4 bases, leaving 13 bases between them. This CDR3 spans 15 amino acids. CDR1 is SGHVS, CDR2 FQNEAQ, per germline. The CDR3: CASSFIPVEGNTIYF. The CDR3 DNA is TGTGCCAGCAGCTTCATTCCCGTGGAGGGAAACACCATATATTTT.

CDR3 sequence reads: CASSLLPGQPQHF. CDR3 coding DNA: TGTGCCAGCAGCCTCCTGCCAGGGCAGCCCCAGCATTTT. The rearrangement links TRBV27 to TRBJ1-5; TRBD1 is a possible D gene (5 bases). Deletions cut 6 bases from V and 7 bases from J, with 13 bases between. Germline V lookup: CDR1 MNHEY, CDR2 SMNVEV (reference sequence). This CDR3 comprises 13 residues.

The chain joins TRBV10-3 to TRBJ2-3; weak D call: TRBD1 (6 bases). The CDR3 has 15 residues. Germline V CDR1 and CDR2: ENHRY, SYGVKD. Trimming took 8 bases from V and 2 from J, leaving 17 bases between them. Here the CDR3 reads CAIAPGTRFTDTQYF. The CDR3 DNA is TGTGCCATCGCGCCGGGGACACGATTCACAGATACGCAGTATTTT.

The chain joins TRBV7-9 to TRBJ2-5, with 9 bases lining up with TRBD2. The CDR3 has 15 amino acids. Germline CDR1 and CDR2: SEHNR and FQNEAQ (reference sequence). Trimming at V came to 3 bases and at J to 4 bases, leaving 6 bases not matched to a gene. The CDR3 here is CASSFSGGGLETQYF. The CDR3 DNA reads as TGTGCCAGCAGCTTTAGCGGGGGCGGCTTAGAGACCCAGTACTTC.

This chain joins TRBV19 and TRBJ1-6; 7 bases line up with TRBD1. V lost 7 bases to trimming and J lost 6 bases; unmatched junction nucleotides: 12. The CDR3 runs to 16 residues. Germline-derived CDR1 and CDR2 are LNHDA and SQIVND (reference sequence). The CDR3 DNA reads as TGTGCCAGTACCCCCGGGGCAGGGGGTCGTAATTCACCCCTCCACTTT. This sequence encodes CASTPGAGGRNSPLHF.

V gene TRBV9 combines with J gene TRBJ2-7; 11 positions match TRBD1. Germline trimming cut 2 bases from V and 2 bases from J; bases unmatched to any gene: 3. The CDR3 has 15 amino acids. Germline values: CDR1 SGDLS, CDR2 YYNGEE. The CDR3 loop reads CASSVGDRGTYEQYF. DNA of the CDR3: TGTGCCAGCAGCGTGGGGGACAGGGGGACCTACGAGCAGTACTTC.

The chain links TRBV6-6 to TRBJ2-7; D is ambiguous. CDR1 MNHNY and CDR2 SVGAGI come from the germline V gene (reference sequence). The CDR3 covers 12 residues. The germline V and J ends were trimmed by 11 bases and 5 bases, with 16 bases remaining between them. The CDR3 loop reads CAPVPPLHEQYF. The CDR3 DNA sequence: TGTGCCCCCGTCCCCCCCCTACACGAGCAGTACTTC.

The chain combines TRBV6-2 or TRBV6-3 with TRBJ2-3, with D possibly matching TRBD2 (6 bases). Germline loops: CDR1 MNHEY, CDR2 SVGEGT. The CDR3 is 16 residues long. Between the trimmed V and J ends, which lost 0 bases and 3 bases, there was a span of 13 bases. The CDR3 sequence is CASSYSVGEATDTQYF. CDR3 DNA sequence: TGTGCCAGCAGTTACTCAGTCGGGGAGGCGACAGATACGCAGTATTTT.

The gene calls are TRBV27 and TRBJ2-1, with D tentatively TRBD1 (6 bases). The V end lost 2 bases, the J end lost 6 bases, and 14 bases lay between the germline ends. Germline CDR1 is MNHEY and CDR2 is SMNVEV (reference sequence). The CDR3 sequence is 15 residues long. CDR3 residues: CASSLLGSRGNEQFF. The CDR3 DNA reads as TGTGCCAGCAGTTTACTGGGGTCCAGGGGCAATGAGCAGTTCTTC.

This chain links TRBV28 with TRBJ2-7; tentative D call: TRBD1 (6 bases). Per the germline V gene, CDR1 is MDHEN and CDR2 is SYDVKM. Trimming took off 3 bases at V and 0 bases at J, with 9 bases between the two ends. CDR3 length equals 14 residues. The CDR3 nucleotides are TGTGCCAGCAGTTTTACAGGGCACTCCTACGAGCAGTACTTC. Protein sequence: CASSFTGHSYEQYF.

CDR3: CASSYPGGYGYTF. The CDR3 DNA follows: TGTGCCAGCAGTTACCCAGGGGGCTATGGCTACACCTTC. This sequence joins TRBV6-2 or TRBV6-3 and TRBJ1-2; the match to TRBD1 covers 7 bases. The ends lost 2 bases at V and 4 bases at J; junction bases unmatched: 1. The CDR3 length is 13 residues. Germline V CDR1 and CDR2: MNHEY, SVGEGT.